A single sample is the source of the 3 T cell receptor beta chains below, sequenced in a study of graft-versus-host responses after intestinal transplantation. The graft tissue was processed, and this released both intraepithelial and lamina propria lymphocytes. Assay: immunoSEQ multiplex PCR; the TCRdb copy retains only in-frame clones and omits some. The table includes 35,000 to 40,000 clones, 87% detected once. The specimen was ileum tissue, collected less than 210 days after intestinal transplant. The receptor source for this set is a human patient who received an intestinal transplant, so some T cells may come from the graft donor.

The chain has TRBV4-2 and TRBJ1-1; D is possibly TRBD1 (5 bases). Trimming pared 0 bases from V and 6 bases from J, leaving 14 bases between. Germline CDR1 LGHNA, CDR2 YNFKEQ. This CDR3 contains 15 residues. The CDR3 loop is CASSQDEGGTSEAFF. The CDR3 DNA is TGTGCCAGCAGCCAAGATGAGGGAGGGACCTCTGAAGCTTTCTTT.

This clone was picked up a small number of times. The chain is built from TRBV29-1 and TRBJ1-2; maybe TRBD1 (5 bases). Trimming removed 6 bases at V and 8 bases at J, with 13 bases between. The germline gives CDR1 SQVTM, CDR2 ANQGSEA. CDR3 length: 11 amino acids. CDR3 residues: CSVRGTEGYTF. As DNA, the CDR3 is TGCAGCGTCCGCGGGACGGAGGGCTACACCTTC.

In DNA, the CDR3 is TGCGCCAGCAGCCCCGACAGGGGTCGTAGTGAAAAACTGTTTTTT. Translating gives CASSPDRGRSEKLFF. V usage is TRBV5-1 and J usage is TRBJ1-4, with 8 bases identical to TRBD1. The CDR3 contains 15 residues. Trimming cost V 4 bases and J 7 bases; bases outside gene matches: 9. Germline V CDR1 and CDR2: SGHRS, YFSETQ.